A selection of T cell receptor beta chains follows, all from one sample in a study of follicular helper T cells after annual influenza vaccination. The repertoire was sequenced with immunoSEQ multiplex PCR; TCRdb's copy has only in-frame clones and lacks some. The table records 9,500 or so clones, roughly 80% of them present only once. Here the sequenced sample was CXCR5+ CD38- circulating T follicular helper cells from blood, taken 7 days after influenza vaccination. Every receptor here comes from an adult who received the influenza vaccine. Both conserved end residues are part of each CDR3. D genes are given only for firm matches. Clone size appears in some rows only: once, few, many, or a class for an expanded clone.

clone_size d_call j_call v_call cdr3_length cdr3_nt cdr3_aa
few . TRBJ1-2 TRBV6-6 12 TGTGCCAGCACCATCTCCGGGAGGGGCTACACCTTC CASTISGRGYTF
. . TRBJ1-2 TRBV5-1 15 TGCGCCAGCAGCCCCCTGATAGGGGGTCCCTATGGCTACACCTTC CASSPLIGGPYGYTF
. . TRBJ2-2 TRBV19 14 TGTGCCAGTAGTATAGGGCAACACACCGGGGAGCTGTTTTTT CASSIGQHTGELFF
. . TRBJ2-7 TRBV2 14 TGTGCCAGCAGTGGTCCGGCATCCGAGTCCGAGCAGTACTTC CASSGPASESEQYF
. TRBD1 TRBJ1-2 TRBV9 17 TGTGCCAGCAGCGTAGATTGGACAGGGGGCGTTCACTATGGCTACACCTTC CASSVDWTGGVHYGYTF
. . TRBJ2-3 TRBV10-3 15 TGTGCCATCAGTGAGTCGACTGGGGAGGTAGATACGCAGTATTTT CAISESTGEVDTQYF
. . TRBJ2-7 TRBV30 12 TGTGCCTGGAGTGTACTGGACGACGAGCAGTACTTC CAWSVLDDEQYF
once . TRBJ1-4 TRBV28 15 TGTGCCAGCAGTTTTGAAGGGTCAGGGCAGGGAAAACTGTTTTTT CASSFEGSGQGKLFF
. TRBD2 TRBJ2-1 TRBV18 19 TGTGCCAGCTCACCCAGGGACGGAATGGTGCGGGGGGGCAGGAATGAGCAGTTCTTC CASSPRDGMVRGGRNEQFF
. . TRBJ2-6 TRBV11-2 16 TGTGCCAGCAGCTTAGTTCTGAGCTCTGGGGCCAACGTCCTGACTTTC CASSLVLSSGANVLTF
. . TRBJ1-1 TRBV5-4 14 TGTGCCAGCAGCCTAGGGGCTTTAACGACTGAAGCTTTCTTT CASSLGALTTEAFF
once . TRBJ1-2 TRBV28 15 TGTGCCAGCAGTTGGTCCCAGATCTTTAGGGATGGCTACACCTTC CASSWSQIFRDGYTF
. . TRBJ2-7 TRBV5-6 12 TGTGCCAGCAGCATAGGGACTTACGAGCAGTACTTC CASSIGTYEQYF
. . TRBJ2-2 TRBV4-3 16 TGCGCCAGCAGCCAGAGCGCAGGGGCCAGTTCCGGGGAGCTGTTTTTT CASSQSAGASSGELFF
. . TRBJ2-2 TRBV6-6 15 TGTGCCAGCACCGCCCGATTCAACACACCCGGGGAGCTGTTTTTT CASTARFNTPGELFF
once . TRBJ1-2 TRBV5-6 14 TGTGCCAGCAGCCTTCAGGGGTTCGACTATGGCTACACCTTC CASSLQGFDYGYTF
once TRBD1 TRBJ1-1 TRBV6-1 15 TGTGCCAGCAGTGGATGGACAGGCCCGAACACTGAAGCTTTCTTT CASSGWTGPNTEAFF
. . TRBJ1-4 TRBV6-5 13 TGTGCCAGCCAAGATAAGGGAGATGAAAAACTGTTTTTT CASQDKGDEKLFF
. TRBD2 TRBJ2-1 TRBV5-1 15 TGCGCCAGCAGCTTGCGGGGGGACTCCTACAATGAGCAGTTCTTC CASSLRGDSYNEQFF
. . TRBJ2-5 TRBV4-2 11 TGTGCCAGCAGCGAGCAAGAGACCCAGTACTTC CASSEQETQYF
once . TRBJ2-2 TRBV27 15 TGTGCCAGCAGTCAGAGGACAGGGACTAAAGGGGAGCTGTTTTTT CASSQRTGTKGELFF
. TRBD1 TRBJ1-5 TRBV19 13 TGTGCCAGTACCTACAGGGGTAGTCAGCCCCAGCATTTT CASTYRGSQPQHF
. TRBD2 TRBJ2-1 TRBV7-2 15 TGTGCCAGCAGCACCCGGGGGGGCGTCTACAATGAGCAGTTCTTC CASSTRGGVYNEQFF
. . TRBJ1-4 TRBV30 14 TGTGCCTGGAGTGTACAAAGGGGAAGTGAAAAACTGTTTTTT CAWSVQRGSEKLFF
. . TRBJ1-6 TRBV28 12 TGTGCCAGCAGTTTGGGGATATCGCCCCTCCACTTT CASSLGISPLHF
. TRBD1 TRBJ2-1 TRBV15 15 TGTGCCACCAGCAGAAGGACAGGGGGTGGCAATGAGCAGTTCTTC CATSRRTGGGNEQFF
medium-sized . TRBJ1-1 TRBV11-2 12 TGTGCCAGCAGCAAGAGGGAACAACGGGCTTTCTTT CASSKREQRAFF
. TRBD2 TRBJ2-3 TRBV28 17 TGTGCCAGCAGTTTATCCGGACTAGCGGGACGGGCAGATACGCAGTATTTT CASSLSGLAGRADTQYF
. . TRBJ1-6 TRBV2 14 TGTGCCAGCAGGCATTGGACAGCCAATTCACCCCTCCACTTT CASRHWTANSPLHF
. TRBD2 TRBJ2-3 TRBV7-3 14 TGTGCCAGCAGCCGCCGGGAGGAGTCAGATACGCAGTATTTT CASSRREESDTQYF
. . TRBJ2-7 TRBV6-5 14 TGTGCCAGCAGTTTGGACTATAGATTCTACGAGCAGTACTTC CASSLDYRFYEQYF
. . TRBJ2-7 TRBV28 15 TGTGCCAGCAGTTTCAGCCAGGGCCTGTCCTACGAGCAGTACTTC CASSFSQGLSYEQYF
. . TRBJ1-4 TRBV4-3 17 TGCGCCAGCAGCCAAGATTTAGGACAGCGCCCTAATGAAAAACTGTTTTTT CASSQDLGQRPNEKLFF
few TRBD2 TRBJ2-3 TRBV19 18 TGTGCCAGTAGTATGGAGACTAGCGGGGGGGCGGGAACAGATACGCAGTATTTT CASSMETSGGAGTDTQYF
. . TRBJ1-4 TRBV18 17 TGTGCCAGCTCACCCACACAAATCGGAGGGCTGGGCGGAAAACTGTTTTTT CASSPTQIGGLGGKLFF
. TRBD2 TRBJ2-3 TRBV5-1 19 TGCGCCAGCAGAGTAAGGGGGGCTAGCGGGGAACACAGCACAGATACGCAGTATTTT CASRVRGASGEHSTDTQYF
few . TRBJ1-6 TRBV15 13 TGTGCCACCAGCAAGGATAATAATTCACCCCTCCACTTT CATSKDNNSPLHF
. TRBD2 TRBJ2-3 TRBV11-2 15 TGTGCCAGCAGCAAAAAATGGGGGGGGTCAGATACGCAGTATTTT CASSKKWGGSDTQYF
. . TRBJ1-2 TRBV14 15 TGTGCCAGCAGCCAAGGTGGGGGCTCCAACTATGGCTACACCTTC CASSQGGGSNYGYTF
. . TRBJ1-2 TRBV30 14 TGTGCCTGGAGTAGTGCGACAAAAAGCTATGGCTACACCTTC CAWSSATKSYGYTF
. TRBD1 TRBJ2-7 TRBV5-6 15 TGTGCCAGCAGTTCACCAAGACAGGGGTTTGGCGAGCAGTACTTC CASSSPRQGFGEQYF
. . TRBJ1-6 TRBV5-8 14 TGTGCCAGCAGCTTGAGGCAGGACCTTTCACCCCTCCACTTT CASSLRQDLSPLHF
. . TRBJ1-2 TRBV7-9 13 TGTGCCAGCAGCTTAGCGGCACACTATGGCTACACCTTC CASSLAAHYGYTF
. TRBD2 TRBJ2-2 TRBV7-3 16 TGTGCCAGCAGCTTAAGCACGGGGGGGAACACCGGGGAGCTGTTTTTT CASSLSTGGNTGELFF
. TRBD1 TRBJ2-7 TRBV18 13 TGTGCCAGCTCACGACAGGGGGCCTACGAGCAGTACTTC CASSRQGAYEQYF
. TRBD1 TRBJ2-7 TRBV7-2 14 TGTGCCAGCAGCTTAGGACAGGGGGCCTACGAGCAGTACTTC CASSLGQGAYEQYF